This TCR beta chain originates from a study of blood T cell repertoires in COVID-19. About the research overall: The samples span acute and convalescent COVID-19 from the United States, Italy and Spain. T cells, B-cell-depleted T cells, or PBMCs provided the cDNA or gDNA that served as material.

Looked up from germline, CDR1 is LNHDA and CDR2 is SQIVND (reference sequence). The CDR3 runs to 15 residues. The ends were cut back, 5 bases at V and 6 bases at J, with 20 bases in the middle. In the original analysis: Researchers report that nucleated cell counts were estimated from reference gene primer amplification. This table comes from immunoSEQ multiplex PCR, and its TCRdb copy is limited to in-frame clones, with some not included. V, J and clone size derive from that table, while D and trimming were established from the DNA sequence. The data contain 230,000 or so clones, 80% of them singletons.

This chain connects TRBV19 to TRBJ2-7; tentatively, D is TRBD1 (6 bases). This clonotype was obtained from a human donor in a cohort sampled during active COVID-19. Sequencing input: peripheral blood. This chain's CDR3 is CASSEEGTSPSEQYF. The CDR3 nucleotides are TGTGCCAGTAGTGAAGAGGGGACATCGCCCTCCGAGCAGTACTTC.